Listed below are T cell receptor beta chains from one sample, sequenced in a study of shared clonotypes between healthy human individuals. Only in-frame clones appear in the TCRdb table, and some are missing; sequencing was by immunoSEQ multiplex PCR. The sample contains about 680,000 clones, around 73% of which appear only once. The sequenced sample consisted of memory CD4+ T cells sorted from blood. Source of these receptors: a woman in her twenties or thirties in good health. CDR3s include the opening cysteine and the closing phenylalanine or tryptophan. A D gene is named only where the DNA matches it firmly. Not all rows give a size; the values are once, few, many and, for expanded clones, a class.

- | - | TRBJ1-1 | TRBV11-2 | TGTGCCAGCAGCTCTGCGACAGGGAACACTGAAGCTTTCTTT | CASSSATGNTEAFF
- | - | TRBJ2-3 | TRBV10-3 | TGTGCCATCAGTGAGCGGGGGTCAGATACGCAGTATTTT | CAISERGSDTQYF
- | - | TRBJ2-7 | TRBV7-8 | TGTGCCAGCAGCTTAGCCTTTCGACGCGGCCGGCAGGGGAGGTTTCAAGAGCAGTACTTC | CASSLAFRRGRQGRFQEQYF
- | - | TRBJ2-1 | TRBV5-1 | TGCGCCAGCAGCTTGGATAGGGTTCGGCTTGAGCAGTTCTTC | CASSLDRVRLEQFF
- | - | TRBJ2-7 | TRBV10-3 | TGTGCCATCAGTGGGGGTAGGGGCCGAGTTTACGAGCAGTACTTC | CAISGGRGRVYEQYF
- | many | TRBJ2-3 | TRBV2 | TGTGCCAGCAGTGAAGAGTTAGGAGATACGCAGTATTTT | CASSEELGDTQYF
TRBD2 | - | TRBJ2-2 | TRBV27 | TGTGCCAGCAGTTTAGCGGGAGGGGTCGGGGAGCTGTTTTTT | CASSLAGGVGELFF
- | once | TRBJ1-1 | TRBV7-8 | TGTGCCAGCAGCTCCACTGGAGGGATTGAAGCTTTCTTT | CASSSTGGIEAFF
- | - | TRBJ1-1 | TRBV6-5 | TGTGCCAGCAGTTCGACCTCCTCTGAAGCTTTCTTT | CASSSTSSEAFF
- | - | TRBJ2-2 | TRBV6-1 | TGTGCCAGCAGTCTTGTACAGGGAGGGGAGCTGTTTTTT | CASSLVQGGELFF
- | - | TRBJ2-3 | TRBV2 | TGTGCCAGCAGTGAAGCGCGTGGGACTAGCACAGATACGCAGTATTTT | CASSEARGTSTDTQYF
- | - | TRBJ2-7 | TRBV28 | TGTGCCAGCAGACGAACAGGAAACAACGAGCAGTACTTC | CASRRTGNNEQYF
TRBD1 | - | TRBJ2-7 | TRBV19 | TGTGCCAGTAGTATATCCGGGACAGGGGTTGGCGAGCAGTACTTC | CASSISGTGVGEQYF
TRBD1 | - | TRBJ2-7 | TRBV2 | TGTGCCAGCAGTTGGACAGGGGGCTACGAGCAGTACTTC | CASSWTGGYEQYF
- | - | TRBJ1-3 | TRBV10-3 | TGTGCCACCGGGACCCAATCTGGAAACACCATATATTTT | CATGTQSGNTIYF
TRBD2 | - | TRBJ2-3 | TRBV28 | TGTGCCAGCAGTTTCGAACTAGCGGGAGGAGATACGCAGTATTTT | CASSFELAGGDTQYF
TRBD1 | - | TRBJ1-1 | TRBV20-1 | TGCAGTGCTAGATGGGACAGGGTAGCTTTCTTT | CSARWDRVAFF
TRBD1 | - | TRBJ2-5 | TRBV4-1 | TGCGCCAGCAGCCATTCCGGACAGGGCCAAGAGACCCAGTACTTC | CASSHSGQGQETQYF
- | - | TRBJ1-1 | TRBV11-2 | TGTGCCAGCAGCGGCAGGGTGAGAATGAACACTGAAGCTTTCTTT | CASSGRVRMNTEAFF
- | many | TRBJ1-5 | TRBV2 | TGTGCCAGCAGTGGGACGAGTGCGGGTAGCAATCAGCCCCAGCATTTT | CASSGTSAGSNQPQHF
TRBD1 | - | TRBJ2-5 | TRBV28 | TGTGCCAGTCCGCGACTTTTCGACAGGGAAGGAGAGACCCAGTACTTC | CASPRLFDREGETQYF
TRBD2 | - | TRBJ2-5 | TRBV4-1 | TGCGCCAGCAGCCTCCGACTAGCGGGAGAAGAGACCCAGTACTTC | CASSLRLAGEETQYF
TRBD1 | - | TRBJ2-7 | TRBV27 | TGTGCCAGCAGACCCTGGACAGGGGGGACCTACGAGCAGTACTTC | CASRPWTGGTYEQYF